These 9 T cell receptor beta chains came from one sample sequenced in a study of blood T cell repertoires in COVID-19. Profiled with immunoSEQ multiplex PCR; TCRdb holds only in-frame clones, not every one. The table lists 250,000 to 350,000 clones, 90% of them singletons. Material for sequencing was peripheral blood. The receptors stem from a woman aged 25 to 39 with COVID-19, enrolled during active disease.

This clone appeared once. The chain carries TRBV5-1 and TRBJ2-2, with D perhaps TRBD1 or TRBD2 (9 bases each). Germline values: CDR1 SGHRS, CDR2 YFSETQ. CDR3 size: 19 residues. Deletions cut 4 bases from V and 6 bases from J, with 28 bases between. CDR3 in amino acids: CASSLQGAKSGRKAGELFF. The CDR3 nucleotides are TGCGCCAGCAGCCTACAGGGGGCTAAAAGCGGGAGGAAGGCCGGGGAGCTGTTTTTT.

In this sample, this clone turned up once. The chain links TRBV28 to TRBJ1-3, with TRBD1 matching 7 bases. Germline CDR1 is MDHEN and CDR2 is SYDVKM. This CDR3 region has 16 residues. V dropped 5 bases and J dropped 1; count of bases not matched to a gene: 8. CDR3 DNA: TGTGCCAGCAGTCCTACAGGGGTAGCATCTGGAAACACCATATATTTT. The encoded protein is CASSPTGVASGNTIYF.

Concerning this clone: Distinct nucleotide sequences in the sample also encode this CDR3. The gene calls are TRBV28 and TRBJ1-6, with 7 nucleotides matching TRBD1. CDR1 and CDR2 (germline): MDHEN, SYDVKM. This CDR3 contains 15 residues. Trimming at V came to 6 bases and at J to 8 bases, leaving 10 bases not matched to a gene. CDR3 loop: CASSLPLTGDSPLHF. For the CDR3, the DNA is TGTGCCAGCAGCTTACCATTAACAGGGGATTCACCCCTCCACTTT.

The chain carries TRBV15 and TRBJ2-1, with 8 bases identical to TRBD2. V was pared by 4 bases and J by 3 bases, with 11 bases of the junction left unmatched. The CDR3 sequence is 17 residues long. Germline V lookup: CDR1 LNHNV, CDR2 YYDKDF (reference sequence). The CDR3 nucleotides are TGTGCCACCAGCAAAGGAACTAGCGGTGGATTCTACAATGAGCAGTTCTTC. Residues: CATSKGTSGGFYNEQFF.

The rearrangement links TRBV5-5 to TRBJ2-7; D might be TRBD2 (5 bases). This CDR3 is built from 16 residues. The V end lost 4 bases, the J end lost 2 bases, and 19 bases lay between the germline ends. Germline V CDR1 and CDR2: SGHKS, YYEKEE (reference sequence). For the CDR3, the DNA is TGTGCCAGCAGCCGAGGGTTTCGACGACGTACCTACGAGCAGTACTTC. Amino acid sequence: CASSRGFRRRTYEQYF. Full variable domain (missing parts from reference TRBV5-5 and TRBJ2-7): DAGVTQSPTHLIKTRGQQVTLRCSPISGHKSVSWYQQVLGQGPQFIFQYYEKEERGRGNFPDRFSARQFPNYSSELNVNALLLGDSALYLCASSRGFRRRTYEQYFGPGTRLTVT.

CDR3 sequence reads: CASSVLGTGETEAFF. CDR3 in DNA: TGTGCCAGCAGCGTTTTAGGGACAGGGGAAACTGAAGCTTTCTTT. V gene TRBV9 combines with J gene TRBJ1-1; TRBD1 agrees at 10 bases. CDR1 is SGDLS and CDR2 is YYNGEE in the germline V gene. Trimming cost V 2 bases and J 5 bases; bases outside gene matches: 6. The CDR3 has 15 residues.

The CDR3 reads CASSLESSSGPYEQYF. CDR3 sequence (DNA): TGTGCCAGCAGCTTAGAATCCTCTAGCGGGCCCTACGAGCAGTACTTC. The rearrangement uses TRBV7-6 and TRBJ2-7; 8 nucleotides agree with TRBD2. The CDR3 length is 16 residues. Germline CDR1 reads SGHVS; CDR2 reads FNYEAQ. The V and J ends lost 1 base and 2 bases, in that order; junction bases with no gene match: 7.

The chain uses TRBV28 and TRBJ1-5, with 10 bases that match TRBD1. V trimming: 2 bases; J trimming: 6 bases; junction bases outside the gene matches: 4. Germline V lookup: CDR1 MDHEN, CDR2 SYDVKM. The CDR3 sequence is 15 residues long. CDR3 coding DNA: TGTGCCAGCAGTTTACCCGACAGGGGGCTTCAGCCCCAGCATTTT. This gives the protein CASSLPDRGLQPQHF.

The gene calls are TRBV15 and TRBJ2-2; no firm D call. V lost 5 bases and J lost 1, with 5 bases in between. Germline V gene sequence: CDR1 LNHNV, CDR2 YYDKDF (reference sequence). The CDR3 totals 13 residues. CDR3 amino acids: CATSPRNTGELFF. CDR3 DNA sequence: TGTGCCACCAGCCCCAGGAACACCGGGGAGCTGTTTTTT.